These 7 T cell receptor beta chains were all obtained from the same sample, sequenced in a study of T cells after somatic rescue of genetic block. Generated by immunoSEQ multiplex PCR, the TCRdb table keeps only in-frame clones and is missing some. The sample consists of about 88,000 clones, 90% of them appearing once. The sample was peripheral blood mononuclear cells (PBMCs). The origin of the receptors is a woman aged 18-29 years.

In DNA, the CDR3 is TGTGCCAGCAGTTCTCGTCAGGGGAATAGCAATCAGCCCCAGCATTTT. Translated, it gives CASSSRQGNSNQPQHF. This chain joins TRBV27 and TRBJ1-5; a weak D match, TRBD1 (6 bases). This CDR3 has 16 amino acids. Trimming stripped 4 bases from V and 0 bases from J, with 13 bases between. Germline-derived CDR1 and CDR2 are MNHEY and SMNVEV (reference sequence).

The chain joins TRBV2 to TRBJ1-6; no firm D call. Germline lookup yields CDR1 SNHLY and CDR2 FYNNEI. This CDR3 region has 13 residues. Trimming removed 6 bases from V and 11 bases from J, with 14 bases in between. CDR3 nucleotides: TGTGCCAGCAGGCGCGTCCCGGAGCCACCCCTCCACTTT. This sequence encodes CASRRVPEPPLHF.

The genes are TRBV10-3 and TRBJ1-2; perhaps TRBD1 as D (5 bases). The CDR3 totals 13 residues. Germline V CDR1 and CDR2: ENHRY, SYGVKD. With 2 bases removed from V and 7 bases from J, the gap between germline ends came to 11 bases. CDR3 nucleotide sequence: TGTGCCATCAGTGAGGGGCAGGGTGTTGGCTACACCTTC. It yields the protein CAISEGQGVGYTF.

This clone was counted a single time. The V gene is TRBV27, the J gene TRBJ2-7; a possible D gene is TRBD1 (5 bases). Trimming cost V 6 bases and J 2 bases, with 20 bases left between them. The CDR3 extends over 16 amino acids. CDR1 is MNHEY, CDR2 SMNVEV, per germline (reference sequence). CDR3 bases: TGTGCCAGCAGGTTGGGGCCCTCAGGGCGTCCCTACGAGCAGTACTTC. Protein sequence: CASRLGPSGRPYEQYF.

The J gene is TRBJ1-5, the V gene TRBV14; D not certain. V dropped 5 bases and J dropped 8 bases, with 10 bases sitting between them. The CDR3 is 12 amino acids. The germline V gene has CDR1 SGHDN and CDR2 FVKESK. The CDR3 DNA reads as TGTGCCAGCAGCATCGGGGTCGAGCCCCAGCATTTT. Its translation is CASSIGVEPQHF.

The DNA for the CDR3 is TGTGCCAGCAGTCGCCAGGACTCCTCCTACGAGCAGTACTTC. Amino acids: CASSRQDSSYEQYF. This chain uses TRBV6-6 with TRBJ2-7; tentative D call: TRBD2 (5 bases). In germline, CDR1 is MNHNY, CDR2 SVGAGI (reference sequence). V lost 5 bases, J lost 0 bases, and 11 bases lay in between. This CDR3 spans 14 amino acids.

The chain couples TRBV18 to TRBJ1-1, with 7 bases matching TRBD1. From germline, CDR1 is KGHSH and CDR2 LQKENI. J was trimmed by 4 bases and V by 3 bases; bases with no gene match: 11. This CDR3 is built from 16 residues. The CDR3 spells CASSPGISAGGTEAFF. CDR3 in DNA: TGTGCCAGCTCACCTGGCATCAGTGCAGGGGGCACTGAAGCTTTCTTT. Combining the CDR3 with reference TRBV18 and TRBJ1-1 gives the whole variable domain NAGVMQNPRHLVRRRGQEARLRCSPMKGHSHVYWYRQLPEEGLKFMVYLQKENIIDESGMPKERFSAEFPKEGPSILRIQQVVRGDSAAYFCASSPGISAGGTEAFFGQGTRLTVV.